This is a list of T cell receptor beta chains from one sample in a study of cytomegalovirus exposure and HLA in healthy donors. Repertoires were generated with immunoSEQ multiplex PCR, while TCRdb's copy carries only in-frame clones and drops some. The table records about 220,000 clones, 85% to 95% of them present only once. Sequences were obtained from PBMCs. These TCRs come from a woman under 30 in good health and CMV-seronegative. Both conserved end residues are part of each CDR3. D genes are given only for firm matches. Where a row states a size, it is once, few, many or the class of an expanded clone; other rows omit it.

clone size: few; V gene: TRBV29-1; D gene: TRBD1; J gene: TRBJ2-7; CDR3 protein: CSVTETGARYEQYF; CDR3 DNA: TGCAGCGTTACAGAAACAGGGGCGCGGTACGAGCAGTACTTC
clone size: many; V gene: TRBV9; D gene: TRBD1; J gene: TRBJ2-7; CDR3 protein: CASSPTGGWDEQYF; CDR3 DNA: TGTGCCAGCAGCCCAACAGGGGGGTGGGACGAGCAGTACTTC
clone size: .; V gene: TRBV14; D gene: .; J gene: TRBJ2-6; CDR3 protein: CASSQEVGHVLTF; CDR3 DNA: TGTGCCAGCAGCCAAGAGGTGGGCCACGTCCTGACTTTC
clone size: .; V gene: TRBV5-4; D gene: TRBD1; J gene: TRBJ2-5; CDR3 protein: CASSLSRGDRGETQYF; CDR3 DNA: TGTGCCAGCAGCCTGTCCCGAGGGGACAGGGGAGAGACCCAGTACTTC
clone size: .; V gene: TRBV6-5; D gene: TRBD1; J gene: TRBJ1-2; CDR3 protein: CASTSPSDRVNGYTF; CDR3 DNA: TGTGCCAGCACCTCTCCCTCGGACAGGGTGAATGGCTACACCTTC
clone size: once; V gene: TRBV13; D gene: TRBD2; J gene: TRBJ2-1; CDR3 protein: CASSFSTSGRGPHEQFF; CDR3 DNA: TGTGCCAGCAGCTTCTCGACTAGCGGGAGAGGTCCCCATGAGCAGTTCTTC
clone size: .; V gene: TRBV19; D gene: .; J gene: TRBJ1-1; CDR3 protein: CASSIGANRESTEAFF; CDR3 DNA: TGTGCCAGTAGTATAGGGGCCAACAGGGAATCAACTGAAGCTTTCTTT
clone size: .; V gene: TRBV6-6; D gene: TRBD2; J gene: TRBJ2-7; CDR3 protein: CASSPSGLAAYEQYF; CDR3 DNA: TGTGCCAGCAGCCCCTCCGGGCTAGCGGCCTACGAGCAGTACTTC
clone size: .; V gene: TRBV27; D gene: .; J gene: TRBJ2-5; CDR3 protein: CASGPRPMSGETQYF; CDR3 DNA: TGTGCCAGCGGCCCTCGCCCGATGTCTGGAGAGACCCAGTACTTC
clone size: .; V gene: TRBV20-1; D gene: .; J gene: TRBJ1-1; CDR3 protein: CSAREDREAFF; CDR3 DNA: TGCAGTGCTAGAGAAGACAGGGAAGCTTTCTTT
clone size: few; V gene: TRBV7-9; D gene: .; J gene: TRBJ1-2; CDR3 protein: CASSRLGAGYGYTF; CDR3 DNA: TGTGCCAGCAGCCGTTTAGGGGCCGGCTATGGCTACACCTTC
clone size: .; V gene: TRBV9; D gene: .; J gene: TRBJ2-1; CDR3 protein: CASSVVASPYNEQFF; CDR3 DNA: TGTGCCAGCAGCGTAGTGGCTAGCCCCTACAATGAGCAGTTCTTC
clone size: .; V gene: TRBV6-1; D gene: .; J gene: TRBJ1-5; CDR3 protein: CASSVFTGNQPQHF; CDR3 DNA: TGTGCCAGCAGTGTCTTTACAGGGAATCAGCCCCAGCATTTT
clone size: .; V gene: TRBV29-1; D gene: TRBD1; J gene: TRBJ2-3; CDR3 protein: CSVEGHRGTDFSTDTQYF; CDR3 DNA: TGCAGCGTTGAGGGACACAGGGGGACTGACTTTAGCACAGATACGCAGTATTTT
clone size: few; V gene: TRBV30; D gene: TRBD1; J gene: TRBJ1-1; CDR3 protein: CASPGTANTEAFF; CDR3 DNA: TGTGCCTCACCCGGGACAGCGAACACTGAAGCTTTCTTT
clone size: few; V gene: TRBV5-6; D gene: .; J gene: TRBJ1-2; CDR3 protein: CASSLVQGESYTF; CDR3 DNA: TGTGCCAGCAGCTTGGTCCAGGGTGAGTCCTACACCTTC
clone size: .; V gene: TRBV5-4; D gene: TRBD2; J gene: TRBJ2-5; CDR3 protein: CASSSGLAGETQYF; CDR3 DNA: TGTGCCAGCAGTTCGGGACTAGCTGGGGAGACCCAGTACTTC
clone size: .; V gene: TRBV4-2; D gene: .; J gene: TRBJ1-5; CDR3 protein: CASSQDWGGSMPQHF; CDR3 DNA: TGTGCCAGCAGCCAAGATTGGGGAGGGAGTATGCCCCAGCATTTT
clone size: .; V gene: TRBV19; D gene: TRBD2; J gene: TRBJ2-2; CDR3 protein: CASRPRTSGLGGELFF; CDR3 DNA: TGTGCCAGTAGGCCGAGGACTAGCGGGTTGGGCGGGGAGCTGTTTTTT
clone size: once; V gene: TRBV4-2; D gene: TRBD1; J gene: TRBJ1-2; CDR3 protein: CASSQDGAGTGYGYTF; CDR3 DNA: TGTGCCAGCAGCCAAGATGGGGCCGGGACAGGGTATGGCTACACCTTC
clone size: .; V gene: TRBV6-1; D gene: TRBD1; J gene: TRBJ1-3; CDR3 protein: CASKIGTGAGNTIYF; CDR3 DNA: TGTGCCAGCAAAATAGGGACAGGGGCTGGAAACACCATATATTTT
clone size: .; V gene: TRBV5-1; D gene: TRBD2; J gene: TRBJ2-2; CDR3 protein: CASSLDRAGLRTGELFF; CDR3 DNA: TGCGCCAGCAGCTTGGATCGAGCGGGATTAAGGACCGGGGAGCTGTTTTTT
clone size: .; V gene: TRBV19; D gene: TRBD2; J gene: TRBJ2-7; CDR3 protein: CASSRTSGGQEQYF; CDR3 DNA: TGTGCCAGTAGTAGAACTAGCGGGGGTCAAGAGCAGTACTTC